One sample yielded the 5 T cell receptor beta chains listed below, sequenced in a study of vaccination and CD4 T cells after COVID-19. Sequence data for DNA of cultured CD4+ T cells were generated by the Oncomine TCR Beta short-read assay. TCRdb re-derived calls from the PCR reads in MiXCR, one entry per CDR3 protein. The profile shows roughly 15,000 distinct CDR3 sequences, roughly 63% of them singletons. Their antigens remain unidentified. The treatment was: roughly nine-day PBMC culture with coronavirus spike peptide pools or control peptides (ViraFEST assay). The sample taken for sequencing was CD4+ T cells from blood, cultured in vitro. These receptors came from a human donor who had recovered from COVID-19.

This clonotype is judged large. V and J are TRBV12-3 or TRBV12-4 and TRBJ2-7, with D perhaps TRBD1 or TRBD2 (5 bases each). The CDR3 length is 12 residues. Trimming took 6 bases from V and 3 from J, leaving 9 bases between them. The CDR3 region is CASSRGNYEQYF. The CDR3 nucleotides read TGTGCCAGCAGCCGGGGCAACTACGAGCAGTACTTC.

V usage is TRBV7-3 and J usage is TRBJ1-5; possibly TRBD1 for D (5 bases). The CDR3 spans 13 residues. Trimming shortened V by 8 bases and J by 7 bases, and 15 bases separated the two germline ends. The germline V gene has CDR1 SGHTA and CDR2 FQGTGA. The CDR3 DNA sequence: TGTGCCAGCTCCCGGGACGAGGGCCAGCCCCAGCATTTT. Translation: CASSRDEGQPQHF.

The V and J genes are TRBV19 and TRBJ1-2; D is unclear. V was trimmed by 5 bases and J by 4 bases, leaving 20 bases between them. Germline V gene sequence: CDR1 LNHDA, CDR2 SQIVND (reference sequence). The CDR3 sequence is 16 residues long. The CDR3 sequence is CASSPRLRYGVYGYTF. CDR3 sequence (DNA): TGTGCCAGTAGTCCGAGACTTCGGTACGGTGTCTATGGCTACACCTTC.

This clonotype was observed a handful of times. This chain connects TRBV2 to TRBJ1-5; 12 bases line up with TRBD1. V shed 9 bases, J shed 5 bases, and the junction held 5 bases outside the gene matches. The CDR3 sequence is 14 residues long. CDR1 and CDR2 from the germline V gene are SNHLY and FYNNEI. CDR3 amino acids: CARGDRGRYQPQHF. The CDR3 DNA reads TGTGCCAGAGGGGACAGGGGGCGATATCAGCCCCAGCATTTT.

The count of this clonotype is one. The V and J genes are TRBV7-8 and TRBJ1-2; 7 bases are a match to TRBD1. This CDR3 has 12 residues. Germline loops: CDR1 SGHVS, CDR2 FQNEAQ. With 5 bases clipped from V and 7 bases from J, the junction kept 4 bases outside the gene matches. The CDR3 sequence is CASSLTGSGYTF. The CDR3, as DNA: TGTGCCAGCAGCCTGACAGGGAGTGGCTACACCTTC.